The next 32 T cell receptor beta chains were all read from a single sample in a study of human T cells and chemical hapten exposure. TCRdb processed the RACE reads anew with MiXCR; each CDR3 protein has one entry. The table lists 380,000 or so distinct CDR3 sequences, 4% to 5.5% of them singletons. Time point described: patch test 1, 2 weeks after DPC sensitization. Treatment in this sample: therapeutic diphenylcyclopropenone sensitization with weekly scalp DPC. The sequences come from whole blood, collected in connection with sensitization to the hapten diphenylcyclopropenone (DPC). The source of these receptors is a woman aged 45 to 65 with alopecia areata. Some clones in this sample may be carry-over from other donors' samples.

This clonotype was counted many times. CDR3 region: CASSLEVGMGTDTQYF. In nucleotides, the CDR3 is TGCGCCAGCAGCTTGGAGGTGGGGATGGGCACAGATACGCAGTATTTT. This rearrangement joins TRBV5-1 to TRBJ2-3; no definite D call. This CDR3 is built from 16 residues. The germline V gene encodes CDR1 SGHRS and CDR2 YFSETQ. V lost 0 bases, J lost 1 base, and 12 bases lay in between.

This clonotype has ten or more counts. The chain recombines TRBV5-1 with TRBJ2-1, with no clear D. Trimming left V 1 base short and J 5 bases short, with 10 bases between. The CDR3 contains 14 residues. CDR1 and CDR2 (germline): SGHRS, YFSETQ. The CDR3 reads CASSLFALNNEQFF. The CDR3 DNA follows: TGCGCCAGCAGCTTGTTCGCCTTGAACAATGAGCAGTTCTTC.

This rearrangement joins TRBV27 to TRBJ2-7, with 8 bases aligning to TRBD2. J was trimmed by 4 bases and V by 5 bases; bases with no gene match: 7. Germline V CDR1 and CDR2: MNHEY, SMNVEV (reference sequence). The CDR3 loop spans 14 amino acids. CDR3 nucleotide sequence: TGTGCCAGCAGTATTGGGGCGGGGGGATACGAGCAGTACTTC. This encodes CASSIGAGGYEQYF.

This clonotype was found many times. The chain carries TRBV28 and TRBJ2-7, with TRBD1 identical over 8 bases. CDR1 and CDR2 (germline): MDHEN, SYDVKM. V lost 4 bases, J lost 3 bases, and 5 bases stayed unmatched. The CDR3 length is 14 residues. The DNA of the CDR3 is TGTGCCAGCAGTTCCCGGACAGGGCACTACGAGCAGTACTTC. Its translation is CASSSRTGHYEQYF. Together with reference TRBV28 and TRBJ2-7, the CDR3 gives the full variable domain: DVKVTQSSRYLVKRTGEKVFLECVQDMDHENMFWYRQDPGLGLRLIYFSYDVKMKEKGDIPEGYSVSREKKERFSLILESASTNQTSMYLCASSSRTGHYEQYFGPGTRLTVT.

This chain uses TRBV7-3 with TRBJ1-6, with D unclear. The CDR3 is made up of 14 amino acids. Germline V gene sequence: CDR1 SGHTA, CDR2 FQGTGA. Trimming took 3 bases from V and 8 from J, leaving 11 bases between them. CDR3: CASSFLGGDSPLHF. Here the CDR3 DNA reads TGTGCCAGCAGCTTCCTCGGCGGGGATTCACCCCTCCACTTT.

This clonotype was seen at least ten times. V usage is TRBV3-1 and J usage is TRBJ2-2; 8 positions agree with TRBD2. This CDR3 has 15 amino acids. The germline V gene has CDR1 LGHDT and CDR2 YNNKEL (reference sequence). V dropped 6 bases and J dropped 0; count of bases not matched to a gene: 3. CDR3 nucleotides: TGTGCCAGCAGTCAGACTAGCGCGAACACCGGGGAGCTGTTTTTT. Protein product: CASSQTSANTGELFF.

This clonotype was found many times. The chain recombines TRBV12-3 or TRBV12-4 with TRBJ1-1; possible D gene TRBD1, 6 bases. The V and J ends lost 4 bases and 10 bases respectively, with 16 bases between them. The length of the CDR3 is 13 residues. CDR3 protein: CASSSTGTVGAFF. The CDR3 DNA follows: TGTGCCAGCAGTTCCACAGGGACGGTAGGAGCTTTCTTT.

In its sample, this clonotype was seen a few times. This chain joins TRBV27 and TRBJ1-5; 7 bases are a match to TRBD1. The CDR3 covers 14 residues. With 4 bases clipped from V and 7 bases from J, the junction kept 7 bases outside the gene matches. The V gene's germline CDR1 is MNHEY and CDR2 SMNVEV (reference sequence). In DNA form, the CDR3 reads TGTGCCAGCAGTTATACAGGGGAAGGCCAGCCCCAGCATTTT. Translating it yields CASSYTGEGQPQHF.

At least ten counts were recorded for this clonotype. J is TRBJ2-2 and V is TRBV6-5; 7 bases are a match to TRBD1. Germline CDR1 is MNHEY and CDR2 is SVGAGI. V was clipped by 8 bases and J by 4 bases; unmatched bases: 4. The CDR3 contains 13 residues. In DNA, the CDR3 is TGTGCCAGCGAGGGGGCGCGCACCGGGGAGCTGTTTTTT. It specifies CASEGARTGELFF.

This clonotype was recorded many times. The CDR3 DNA reads as TGTGCCAGCAGCCAGGCGACAGCTTTCGAAGCTTTCTTT. Translating it yields CASSQATAFEAFF. This chain connects TRBV3-1 to TRBJ1-1; D is perhaps TRBD1 (5 bases). The V gene lost 3 bases and the J gene lost 8 bases, with 13 bases spanning the gap. CDR3 length: 13 amino acids. Germline V lookup: CDR1 LGHDT, CDR2 YNNKEL (reference sequence).

Comment on this clonotype: One base away lies a much larger clone, so this may be a sequencing read error. The V and J genes are TRBV9 and TRBJ1-5; D is unclear. The CDR3 is made up of 13 amino acids. V was pared by 2 bases and J by 0 bases, with 3 bases between. Germline V gene sequence: CDR1 SGDLS, CDR2 YYNGEE. CDR3 loop: CASSVHSNQPQHF. CDR3 DNA: TGTGCCAGCAGCGTTCATAGCAATCAGCCCCAGCATTTT. Drawing the rest from reference TRBV9 and TRBJ1-5, the complete variable domain is DSGVTQTPKHLITATGQRVTLRCSPRSGDLSVYWYQQSLDQGLQFLIQYYNGEERAKGNILERFSAQQFPDLHSELNLSSLELGDSALYFCASSVHSNQPQHFGDGTRLSIL.

This clonotype was seen repeatedly, ten times or more. V usage is TRBV3-1 and J usage is TRBJ2-2; D ambiguous. The V gene's germline CDR1 is LGHDT and CDR2 YNNKEL (reference sequence). The CDR3 is 16 amino acids. V lost 4 bases and J 5 bases, leaving 17 bases between the germline ends. In nucleotides, the CDR3 is TGTGCCAGCAGCCCCTTCTCAGGAGTTCGAACCGGGGAGCTGTTTTTT. Its translation is CASSPFSGVRTGELFF. Full variable domain (rest looked up from reference TRBV3-1 and TRBJ2-2): DTAVSQTPKYLVTQMGNDKSIKCEQNLGHDTMYWYKQDSKKFLKIMFSYNNKELIINETVPNRFSPKSPDKAHLNLHINSLELGDSAVYFCASSPFSGVRTGELFFGEGSRLTVL.

This clonotype was seen only a few times. The V call is TRBV7-2, the J call TRBJ2-3; 7 nucleotides match TRBD2. The CDR3 is made up of 17 amino acids. V shed 1 base, J shed 6 bases, and the junction held 13 bases outside the gene matches. Per germline, CDR1 SGHTA and CDR2 FQGNSA. The chain's CDR3 is CASSLDILASFQDTQYF. The CDR3, as DNA: TGTGCCAGCAGCTTAGACATACTAGCGAGTTTCCAGGATACGCAGTATTTT.

In this sample, this clonotype turned up many times. The chain carries TRBV5-1 and TRBJ1-4; D uncertain. Germline V gives CDR1 SGHRS, CDR2 YFSETQ. This CDR3 comprises 15 residues. Trimming took off 6 bases at V and 0 bases at J, with 12 bases between the two ends. In DNA form, the CDR3 reads TGCGCCAGCAAGATTGGTCATGCAACTAATGAAAAACTGTTTTTT. Its translation is CASKIGHATNEKLFF.

This clonotype was recorded a few times. The J gene is TRBJ2-1, the V gene TRBV27; D may be TRBD1 or TRBD2 (6 bases each). This CDR3 has 12 residues. The V gene lost 6 bases and the J gene lost 13 bases, with 16 bases spanning the gap. Germline values: CDR1 MNHEY, CDR2 SMNVEV (reference sequence). The CDR3 nucleotides are TGTGCCAGCAGCTCCCAGGGGACTTCCCAGTTCTTC. Amino acids: CASSSQGTSQFF.

J is TRBJ2-2 and V is TRBV12-3 or TRBV12-4; D is uncertain. This CDR3 is 14 amino acids long. Trimming shortened V by 6 bases and J by 0 bases, and 8 bases separated the two germline ends. The CDR3 sequence is CASREQTNTGELFF. In DNA form, the CDR3 reads TGTGCCAGCAGAGAGCAAACGAACACCGGGGAGCTGTTTTTT.

As regards this clonotype: This may be a read error: a much more frequent sequence differs by one nucleotide. This chain connects TRBV7-9 to TRBJ2-3; D perhaps matches TRBD2 (7 bases). Germline lookup yields CDR1 SEHNR and CDR2 FQNEAQ (reference sequence). The CDR3 totals 16 residues. CDR3 in DNA: TGTGCCAACAGCTTAGGAGGCGGGGGCCTCACAGATACGCAGTATTTT. Its protein product is CANSLGGGGLTDTQYF. The full variable domain, with the rest looked up from reference TRBV7-9 and TRBJ2-3, is DTGVSQNPRHKITKRGQNVTFRCDPISEHNRLYWYRQTLGQGPEFLTYFQNEAQLEKSRLLSDRFSAERPKGSFSTLEIQRTEQGDSAMYLCANSLGGGGLTDTQYFGPGTRLTVL.

This clonotype appeared many times. The gene calls are TRBV29-1 and TRBJ2-6; maybe TRBD2 (7 bases). CDR1 is SQVTM and CDR2 is ANQGSEA in the germline V gene. The CDR3 runs 14 residues. V dropped 4 bases and J dropped 4 bases, with 11 bases sitting between them. The DNA of the CDR3 is TGCAGCGTTGCGGGGGGCGCCGGGGCCAACGTCCTGACTTTC. It encodes CSVAGGAGANVLTF.

This chain links TRBV24-1 with TRBJ2-3; 12 nucleotides match TRBD1. This CDR3 has 17 amino acids. Germline-derived CDR1 and CDR2 are KGHDR and SFDVKD. J gave up 4 bases and V 4 bases, and 8 bases lay outside the gene matches. CDR3 protein: CATSDPPGTGGPDTQYF. The CDR3 nucleotides read TGTGCCACCAGTGACCCTCCCGGGACAGGGGGCCCAGATACGCAGTATTTT.

This clonotype appeared many times. The chain carries TRBV6-1 and TRBJ1-5, with TRBD1 matching over 7 bases. The CDR3 is 14 amino acids. Germline lookup yields CDR1 MNHNS and CDR2 SASEGT. With 6 bases clipped from V and 3 bases from J, the junction kept 5 bases outside the gene matches. CDR3 bases: TGTGCCAGCAGGCCCGGGACAGCCAATCAGCCCCAGCATTTT. Its translation: CASRPGTANQPQHF.

The table lists this clonotype with many counts. This chain connects TRBV7-9 to TRBJ1-2; tentative D call: TRBD1 (5 bases). Germline lookup yields CDR1 SEHNR and CDR2 FQNEAQ (reference sequence). CDR3 length: 13 amino acids. V was pared by 5 bases and J by 4 bases, with 11 bases between. In nucleotides, the CDR3 is TGTGCCAGCAGCCTCGACAGCCTCTATGGCTACACCTTC. Translation gives CASSLDSLYGYTF.

The rearrangement links TRBV5-6 to TRBJ2-1, with 12 bases that match TRBD2. With 10 bases clipped from V and 7 bases from J, the junction kept 6 bases outside the gene matches. The germline CDR1 and CDR2 sequences are SGHDT and YYEEEE. The CDR3 is made up of 13 amino acids. Here the CDR3 DNA reads TGTGCCTGGACTAGCGGGAAAGTGAATGAGCAGTTCTTC. Amino acids: CAWTSGKVNEQFF.

Here the CDR3 DNA reads TGTGCCAGCAGCTTAGAGGTAGCCTCCCCGGCGGATACGCAGTATTTT. Translated: CASSLEVASPADTQYF. The V gene is TRBV7-2, the J gene TRBJ2-3; D is undetermined. V was clipped by 1 base and J by 6 bases, with 17 bases between them. Per the germline V gene, CDR1 is SGHTA and CDR2 is FQGNSA. CDR3 length: 16 amino acids.

A few counts support this clonotype. The chain has TRBV11-2 and TRBJ2-3, with D tentatively TRBD2 (6 bases). Germline V CDR1 and CDR2: SGHAT, FQNNGV. The CDR3 extends over 15 amino acids. V lost 1 base to trimming and J lost 2 bases, with 10 bases between them. In DNA, the CDR3 is TGTGCCAGCAGCTTAGCGACTAGGGACACAGATACGCAGTATTTT. It translates to CASSLATRDTDTQYF.

This clonotype was observed a handful of times. The chain links TRBV29-1 to TRBJ1-5, with D perhaps matching TRBD1 (5 bases). Trimming stripped 3 bases from V and 6 bases from J, with 12 bases between. In germline, CDR1 is SQVTM, CDR2 ANQGSEA. CDR3 length: 13 amino acids. DNA of the CDR3: TGCAGCGTTGAGAGAGGGGCAGGTCAGCCCCAGCATTTT. Encoded protein: CSVERGAGQPQHF.

The rearrangement joins TRBV11-2 to TRBJ2-5, with D possibly called TRBD1 or TRBD2 (5 bases each). The ends were cut back, 0 bases at V and 7 bases at J, with 15 bases in the middle. Germline loops: CDR1 SGHAT, CDR2 FQNNGV. The CDR3 length is 15 residues. Here the CDR3 reads CASSLDPGTLGTQYF. DNA for the CDR3: TGTGCCAGCAGCTTAGATCCCGGGACCCTGGGGACCCAGTACTTC.

Note on this clonotype: A read error may be the cause here, since a much bigger clone is one base away. The CDR3 DNA follows: TGTGCCAGCAGTGAACTCTTCAACCCACCCTACAATGAGCAGTTCTTC. As protein: CASSELFNPPYNEQFF. This chain joins TRBV2 and TRBJ2-1; no clear D gene. Trimming cost V 2 bases and J 2 bases, with 13 bases left between them. Germline assignment: CDR1 SNHLY and CDR2 FYNNEI. The CDR3 totals 16 residues.

This clonotype has a count of ten or more. The CDR3 DNA reads as TGTGCCAGCAGTGAAGCTGAGAGGCGGCAGCCCCAGCATTTT. This gives the protein CASSEAERRQPQHF. This chain joins TRBV6-1 and TRBJ1-5; D is undetermined. The germline V and J ends were trimmed by 0 bases and 7 bases, with 10 bases remaining between them. Looked up from germline, CDR1 is MNHNS and CDR2 is SASEGT. CDR3 size: 14 residues.

This rearrangement joins TRBV20-1 to TRBJ2-7, with 7 bases that match TRBD2. V gave up 5 bases and J gave up 2 bases; unmatched junction bases: 12. Looked up from germline, CDR1 is DFQATT and CDR2 is SNEGSKA (reference sequence). This CDR3 region has 15 residues. DNA for the CDR3: TGCAGTGCTCACCCGCGGGGGAGGCCCACCTACGAGCAGTACTTC. Translation gives CSAHPRGRPTYEQYF.

This clonotype was seen more than once but under ten times. V usage is TRBV4-1 and J usage is TRBJ1-1; D ambiguous. The CDR3 contains 13 residues. Trimming removed 1 base from V and 6 bases from J, with 9 bases in between. Looked up from germline, CDR1 is MGHRA and CDR2 is YSYEKL. The CDR3 nucleotides read TGCGCCAGCAGCCAAGGGTCAGGTCCTGAAGCTTTCTTT. It codes for CASSQGSGPEAFF.

Worth noting for this clonotype: The junction departs from germline at one end; a sequencing error may be responsible. The V and J genes are TRBV20-1 and TRBJ2-1; the match to TRBD2 covers 12 bases. The CDR3 consists of 14 residues. The germline V gene has CDR1 DFQATT and CDR2 SNEGSKA (reference sequence). The CDR3 loop is CSALLAGGFNEHFF. Here the CDR3 DNA reads TGCAGTGCTTTACTAGCGGGAGGATTCAATGAGCATTTCTTC.

This clonotype occurred many times. V usage is TRBV24-1 and J usage is TRBJ1-5; D gene ambiguous. Germline CDR1 reads KGHDR; CDR2 reads SFDVKD. Trimming took 5 bases from V and 3 from J, leaving 7 bases between them. CDR3 length: 13 amino acids. The CDR3 sequence is CATSGISNQPQHF. CDR3 nucleotide sequence: TGTGCCACCAGTGGTATCTCCAATCAGCCCCAGCATTTT.